These T cell receptor beta chains were read from a single sample in a study of blood T cells in healthy people across ages. Each CDR3 protein is one row after TCRdb ran MiXCR on the 5' RACE reads. The sample has some 1.5 million distinct CDR3 sequences; approximately 39% are singletons. The specimen sequenced was blood. The receptors derive from a woman aged 18-35 years in good health. CDR3s include the opening cysteine and the closing phenylalanine or tryptophan. D genes are given only for firm matches. Some rows mark clone size as missing; the rest say once, few, many or name a class of expanded clone.

CDR3 DNA: TGTGCCAGCAGTGAAGAGGGTTTGGGCGATCAGCCCCAGCATTTT
CDR3 protein: CASSEEGLGDQPQHF
J gene: TRBJ1-5
V gene: TRBV25-1
clone size: -
D gene: -

CDR3 DNA: TGTGCCATCAGGCAGGACAGGAACTATGGCTACACCTTC
CDR3 protein: CAIRQDRNYGYTF
J gene: TRBJ1-2
V gene: TRBV10-3
clone size: -
D gene: TRBD1

CDR3 DNA: TGTGCCAGCAGCTTGGTCGGGACGGACTATGGCTACACCTTC
CDR3 protein: CASSLVGTDYGYTF
J gene: TRBJ1-2
V gene: TRBV7-2
clone size: -
D gene: -

CDR3 DNA: TGTGCCAGCAGTGATTCAGGGGTCGGAGAAAAACTGTTTTTT
CDR3 protein: CASSDSGVGEKLFF
J gene: TRBJ1-4
V gene: TRBV2
clone size: -
D gene: -

CDR3 DNA: TGCGCCAGCAGCCTACAGGGACTACAGAACAATGAGCAGTTCTTC
CDR3 protein: CASSLQGLQNNEQFF
J gene: TRBJ2-1
V gene: TRBV4-1
clone size: few
D gene: -

CDR3 DNA: TGCAGTGCTAGTCTCGGGGGGCATAAGAACGAGCAGTACTTC
CDR3 protein: CSASLGGHKNEQYF
J gene: TRBJ2-7
V gene: TRBV20-1
clone size: -
D gene: -

CDR3 DNA: TGTGCCAGCAGCTTACAGGGTCAAGGCTACACCTTC
CDR3 protein: CASSLQGQGYTF
J gene: TRBJ1-2
V gene: TRBV7-2
clone size: few
D gene: -

CDR3 DNA: TGTGCCAGCAGTTTATTCGGGGGGACGCCTTACGAGCAGTACTTC
CDR3 protein: CASSLFGGTPYEQYF
J gene: TRBJ2-7
V gene: TRBV27
clone size: -
D gene: TRBD2

CDR3 DNA: TGTGCCAGCAGTTATCGGCAGGGAACTGGCTACACCTTC
CDR3 protein: CASSYRQGTGYTF
J gene: TRBJ1-2
V gene: TRBV6-6
clone size: -
D gene: -

CDR3 DNA: TGTGCCAGCAGCCAAGTTAGCTCCGGGACCCAGTACTTC
CDR3 protein: CASSQVSSGTQYF
J gene: TRBJ2-5
V gene: TRBV14
clone size: -
D gene: -

CDR3 DNA: TGTGCCAGCAGCCAAGGCCCAGGGTCGAACACTGAAGCTTTCTTT
CDR3 protein: CASSQGPGSNTEAFF
J gene: TRBJ1-1
V gene: TRBV3-1
clone size: -
D gene: -

CDR3 DNA: TGTGCCAGCTCACCTTGGACAGGCTACGAGCAGTACTTC
CDR3 protein: CASSPWTGYEQYF
J gene: TRBJ2-7
V gene: TRBV18
clone size: -
D gene: TRBD1

CDR3 DNA: TGTGCCAGCAGCTCGAATCTGGACAGCCGCTCCTACAATGAGCAGTTCTTC
CDR3 protein: CASSSNLDSRSYNEQFF
J gene: TRBJ2-1
V gene: TRBV5-6
clone size: -
D gene: -

CDR3 DNA: TGTGCCAGCAGCTTAGCGTACAGGACATACTCTGGGGCCAACGTCCTGACTTTC
CDR3 protein: CASSLAYRTYSGANVLTF
J gene: TRBJ2-6
V gene: TRBV7-8
clone size: -
D gene: -

CDR3 DNA: TGTGCCAGCAGCCTAGAGGGACAGGGCTTCCGTGAGCAGTTCTTC
CDR3 protein: CASSLEGQGFREQFF
J gene: TRBJ2-1
V gene: TRBV4-2
clone size: few
D gene: TRBD1

CDR3 DNA: TGCAGCGTTGTCGGGGACTACGAGCAGTTCTTC
CDR3 protein: CSVVGDYEQFF
J gene: TRBJ2-1
V gene: TRBV29-1
clone size: -
D gene: TRBD2

CDR3 DNA: TGCGCCAGCACCCACAGGGGAGAGACCCAGTACTTC
CDR3 protein: CASTHRGETQYF
J gene: TRBJ2-5
V gene: TRBV5-1
clone size: -
D gene: TRBD1

CDR3 DNA: TGTGCCAGCAGCTTGGCGGGACTAGCGGGAGGCCGGGGACACAATGAGCAGTACTTC
CDR3 protein: CASSLAGLAGGRGHNEQYF
J gene: TRBJ2-5
V gene: TRBV7-3
clone size: -
D gene: TRBD2

CDR3 DNA: TGTGCCAGCAGTTACGGCCAGGGAATCACCTACGAGCAGTACTTC
CDR3 protein: CASSYGQGITYEQYF
J gene: TRBJ2-7
V gene: TRBV6-5
clone size: -
D gene: -

CDR3 DNA: TGTGCCACCAGTGACCCAAAGGCGAACACCGGGGAGCTGTTTTTT
CDR3 protein: CATSDPKANTGELFF
J gene: TRBJ2-2
V gene: TRBV24-1
clone size: -
D gene: -

CDR3 DNA: TGTGCCAGCGGGAAATCGGGACAAGCCTACGAGCAGTACTTC
CDR3 protein: CASGKSGQAYEQYF
J gene: TRBJ2-7
V gene: TRBV27
clone size: -
D gene: -

CDR3 DNA: TGTGCCAGCAGCTTAAGGGGGGGGTTCACTGAAGCTTTCTTT
CDR3 protein: CASSLRGGFTEAFF
J gene: TRBJ1-1
V gene: TRBV7-3
clone size: -
D gene: -

CDR3 DNA: TGTGCCAGCAGCCCCACCGGGACAGAGGGACCCTCTGGAAACACCATATATTTT
CDR3 protein: CASSPTGTEGPSGNTIYF
J gene: TRBJ1-3
V gene: TRBV4-2
clone size: -
D gene: TRBD1

CDR3 DNA: TGTGCCAGCAGTGGGGCAGGGACGAATCCACCGGTATCCTACAATGAGCAGTTCTTC
CDR3 protein: CASSGAGTNPPVSYNEQFF
J gene: TRBJ2-1
V gene: TRBV6-4
clone size: -
D gene: -

CDR3 DNA: TGTGCCAGCTCACCACCGACAGGGTACGAGCAGTACTTC
CDR3 protein: CASSPPTGYEQYF
J gene: TRBJ2-7
V gene: TRBV18
clone size: -
D gene: TRBD1

CDR3 DNA: TGCGCCAGCAGCCCCCGGGACAGGGGCACTGGGGCCAACGTCCTGACTTTC
CDR3 protein: CASSPRDRGTGANVLTF
J gene: TRBJ2-6
V gene: TRBV4-1
clone size: -
D gene: TRBD1

CDR3 DNA: TGTGCCAGCAGCCCCTTTACGGCGGTGGAGCAGTTCTTC
CDR3 protein: CASSPFTAVEQFF
J gene: TRBJ2-1
V gene: TRBV7-9
clone size: few
D gene: -

CDR3 DNA: TGCAGCGTTGATAGGACAGGGAGGTATGGCTACACCTTC
CDR3 protein: CSVDRTGRYGYTF
J gene: TRBJ1-2
V gene: TRBV29-1
clone size: many
D gene: TRBD1

CDR3 DNA: TGTGCCAGCAGCCCCGTCGGGAACACTGAAGCTTTCTTT
CDR3 protein: CASSPVGNTEAFF
J gene: TRBJ1-1
V gene: TRBV18
clone size: -
D gene: -

CDR3 DNA: TGCGCCAGCAGCCAAGAAGCGGCTAGCTCTGCCGAGCAGTTCTTC
CDR3 protein: CASSQEAASSAEQFF
J gene: TRBJ2-1
V gene: TRBV4-3
clone size: few
D gene: -

CDR3 DNA: TGCAGCGTTGAAGGAGTCAGGACTAGCGGGAGCTACAATGAGCAGTTCTTC
CDR3 protein: CSVEGVRTSGSYNEQFF
J gene: TRBJ2-1
V gene: TRBV29-1
clone size: -
D gene: TRBD2

CDR3 DNA: TGTGCCAGCAGCCAAGATAGCGCACCCGGATTTACCTACGAGCAGTACTTC
CDR3 protein: CASSQDSAPGFTYEQYF
J gene: TRBJ2-7
V gene: TRBV4-2
clone size: -
D gene: -

CDR3 DNA: TGCAGTGCTTCTAGCGTACAAGAGACCCAGTACTTC
CDR3 protein: CSASSVQETQYF
J gene: TRBJ2-5
V gene: TRBV20-1
clone size: once
D gene: -

CDR3 DNA: TGCGCCGGCAGCCAACCTATACAGAGGGCAGGACGAGGAACTGAAGCTTTCTTT
CDR3 protein: CAGSQPIQRAGRGTEAFF
J gene: TRBJ1-1
V gene: TRBV4-1
clone size: -
D gene: -

CDR3 DNA: TGTGCCAGCATTTCCCTGACAGGGGGCATGAATGAGCAGTTCTTC
CDR3 protein: CASISLTGGMNEQFF
J gene: TRBJ2-1
V gene: TRBV6-5
clone size: -
D gene: TRBD1

CDR3 DNA: TGCAGTGCCGAGACATCTCACGGTAGAATTCAAGAGACCCAGTACTTC
CDR3 protein: CSAETSHGRIQETQYF
J gene: TRBJ2-5
V gene: TRBV20-1
clone size: few
D gene: -

CDR3 DNA: TGTGCCAGCAGCCAAGGTGGGGACGGTTCCTACGGGCAGTTCTTC
CDR3 protein: CASSQGGDGSYGQFF
J gene: TRBJ2-1
V gene: TRBV4-2
clone size: -
D gene: -

CDR3 DNA: TGTGCCAGCAGTTATCGCAGATCAACCTCTAGCACAGATACGCAGTATTTT
CDR3 protein: CASSYRRSTSSTDTQYF
J gene: TRBJ2-3
V gene: TRBV27
clone size: -
D gene: -

CDR3 DNA: TGTGCCAGCAGTTACTCAAACAGGGGGCGTCAGCCCCAGCATTTT
CDR3 protein: CASSYSNRGRQPQHF
J gene: TRBJ1-5
V gene: TRBV6-2/TRBV6-3
clone size: -
D gene: TRBD1

CDR3 DNA: TGTGCCAGCAGTGAAGAGACAGGGCGTTCACCCCTCCACTTT
CDR3 protein: CASSEETGRSPLHF
J gene: TRBJ1-6
V gene: TRBV6-1
clone size: -
D gene: TRBD1

CDR3 DNA: TGTGCCAGCAGCTCGTACGGGACAGCCTCCTACGAGCAGTACTTC
CDR3 protein: CASSSYGTASYEQYF
J gene: TRBJ2-7
V gene: TRBV7-2
clone size: few
D gene: TRBD1

CDR3 DNA: TGTGCCAGCAGTCGCTCTGACAGTCCCGAAGCTTTCTTT
CDR3 protein: CASSRSDSPEAFF
J gene: TRBJ1-1
V gene: TRBV12-3/TRBV12-4
clone size: -
D gene: -

CDR3 DNA: TGCAGTGCCAGACGAAATCAGGGGGCGCGTCCCCAAGAGACCCAGTACTTC
CDR3 protein: CSARRNQGARPQETQYF
J gene: TRBJ2-5
V gene: TRBV20-1
clone size: -
D gene: TRBD1